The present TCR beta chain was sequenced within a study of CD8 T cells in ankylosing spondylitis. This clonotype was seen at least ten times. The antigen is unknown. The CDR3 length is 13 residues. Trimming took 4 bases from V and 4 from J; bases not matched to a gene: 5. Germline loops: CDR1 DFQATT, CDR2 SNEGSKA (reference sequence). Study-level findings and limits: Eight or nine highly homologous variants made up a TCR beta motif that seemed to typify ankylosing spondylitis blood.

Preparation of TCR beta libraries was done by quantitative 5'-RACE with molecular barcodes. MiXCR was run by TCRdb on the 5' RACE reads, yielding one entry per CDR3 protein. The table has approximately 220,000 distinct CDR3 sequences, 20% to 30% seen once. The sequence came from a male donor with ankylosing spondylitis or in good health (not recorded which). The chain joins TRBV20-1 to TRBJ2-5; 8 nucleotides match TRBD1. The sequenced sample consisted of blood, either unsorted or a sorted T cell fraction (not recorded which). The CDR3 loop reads CSATRGRGETQYF. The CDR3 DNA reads TGCAGTGCTACCAGGGGGCGCGGAGAGACCCAGTACTTC.